This T cell receptor (beta chain) was sequenced for a study of OX40 agonist ivuxolimab in advanced cancers. Study-level background: Previous treatment with anti-PD-1, anti-PD-L1 or anti-CTLA-4 therapy was allowed; over 35% had received some. Whole-study findings and limits: Clonal expansion in partial responders at 0.1-3.0 mg/kg ranked among the lowest.

Between the trimmed V and J ends, which lost 1 base and 5 bases, there was a span of 13 bases. CDR1 and CDR2 (germline): LGHNA, YNFKEQ. The CDR3 runs to 15 residues. In regard to this clone: Its antigen is unidentified. This sequence may be a read error, since a much larger clone differs from it by one base.

Here immunoSEQ multiplex PCR was the method, and the copy in TCRdb shows in-frame clones only, minus some. The sample records roughly 28,000 clones, around 88% being singletons. This TCR was sampled from an adult with an advanced solid tumor such as melanoma, head and neck, liver or kidney cancer. The material sequenced was CD4+ or CD8+ T cells sorted from blood, taken in a trial of the OX40 agonist ivuxolimab. V usage is TRBV4-2 and J usage is TRBJ2-3, with D possibly called TRBD1 or TRBD2 (5 bases each). The CDR3 reads CASSQVHGAGDTQYF. CDR3 DNA: TGTGCCAGCAGCCAAGTTCATGGGGCGGGAGATACGCAGTATTTT.